Below are 26 T cell receptor beta chains sequenced from a single sample in a study of blood T cells in healthy people across ages. The authors ran a second PCR of about 6 to 11 cycles using a sample-barcoded 5' primer and a J-beta primer mix. TCRdb re-called the 5' RACE reads through MiXCR, storing one row per CDR3 protein. This sample has approximately 350,000 distinct CDR3 sequences, with over 45% found just once. The sample was blood. The receptors were sampled from a man in his 60s in good health.

This clonotype was seen a handful of times. V is TRBV27 and J is TRBJ1-1, with D tentatively TRBD1 (5 bases). Trimming shortened V by 5 bases and J by 11 bases, and 15 bases separated the two germline ends. The CDR3 has 12 residues. Germline V lookup: CDR1 MNHEY, CDR2 SMNVEV (reference sequence). This CDR3 is CASSQRDQGAFF. The CDR3 DNA sequence: TGTGCCAGCAGTCAACGGGACCAAGGGGCTTTCTTT.

This clonotype showed up just a few times. The chain couples TRBV20-1 to TRBJ2-1; TRBD2 aligns across 7 bases. Per the germline V gene, CDR1 is DFQATT and CDR2 is SNEGSKA (reference sequence). The length of the CDR3 is 13 residues. Trimming at V came to 6 bases and at J to 2 bases, leaving 4 bases not matched to a gene. CDR3 DNA sequence: TGCAGTGCGGGCAGCGGGACCTACAATGAGCAGTTCTTC. This encodes CSAGSGTYNEQFF.

This chain connects TRBV4-1 to TRBJ2-7, with D tentatively TRBD2 (6 bases). The CDR3 length is 16 residues. The V gene's germline CDR1 is MGHRA and CDR2 YSYEKL. Trimming shortened V by 0 bases and J by 2 bases, and 14 bases separated the two germline ends. CDR3 in amino acids: CASSQDPGDMTYEQYF. Here the CDR3 DNA reads TGCGCCAGCAGCCAAGACCCGGGGGATATGACCTACGAGCAGTACTTC.

The V call is TRBV28, the J call TRBJ2-7; 7 bases match TRBD2. V lost 3 bases and J lost 6; bases outside the gene matches: 11. In germline, CDR1 is MDHEN, CDR2 SYDVKM. This CDR3 spans 15 amino acids. The CDR3 nucleotides read TGTGCCAGCAGTTTGTCCCCTCCCGGGGGGTCCGAGCAGTACTTC. Translation: CASSLSPPGGSEQYF.

The chain links TRBV7-8 to TRBJ1-1; D ambiguous. The V and J ends lost 6 bases and 4 bases respectively, with 15 bases between them. This CDR3 has 14 residues. The germline CDR1 and CDR2 sequences are SGHVS and FQNEAQ. The CDR3 spells CASRYRTLSTEAFF. CDR3 bases: TGTGCCAGCAGGTATAGAACGTTAAGCACTGAAGCTTTCTTT.

CDR3 coding DNA: TGTGCCAGCAGCTCGCCAGACATGGACGAAATTTACCCGCAGGATACGCAGTATTTT. Its protein is CASSSPDMDEIYPQDTQYF. The gene calls are TRBV7-2 and TRBJ2-3, with D unclear. The germline V gene encodes CDR1 SGHTA and CDR2 FQGNSA. With 4 bases removed from V and 6 bases from J, the gap between germline ends came to 29 bases. The CDR3 runs 19 residues.

The gene calls are TRBV10-3 and TRBJ2-3; 11 bases agree with TRBD2. Unmatched junction bases numbered 4, after V lost 7 bases and J lost 7 bases. Germline assignment: CDR1 ENHRY and CDR2 SYGVKD. CDR3 length: 13 residues. The CDR3 DNA is TGTGCCATCACCGGGACTAGCGGACATACGCAGTATTTT. Translation: CAITGTSGHTQYF.

The rearrangement uses TRBV29-1 and TRBJ2-7; D is ambiguous. The V end lost 6 bases, the J end lost 0 bases, and 12 bases lay between the germline ends. Germline CDR1 reads SQVTM; CDR2 reads ANQGSEA. This CDR3 contains 13 residues. CDR3 residues: CSVGQANSYEQYF. Written as DNA, the CDR3 is TGCAGCGTGGGCCAGGCGAACTCCTACGAGCAGTACTTC.

The CDR3 region has the DNA TGTGCCTGGAAGGTCCAGGGGGCTGCCGCCTACAATGAGCAGTTCTTC. Translation: CAWKVQGAAAYNEQFF. The V and J genes are TRBV30 and TRBJ2-1; TRBD1 agrees at 8 bases. With 4 bases clipped from V and 2 bases from J, the junction kept 10 bases outside the gene matches. In germline, CDR1 is GTSNPN, CDR2 SVGIG (reference sequence). This CDR3 is 16 amino acids long.

V usage is TRBV21-1 and J usage is TRBJ2-4; TRBD1 is the table's D call and was not checked against the DNA. TRBV21-1 is annotated as a pseudogene. This CDR3 has 17 amino acids. CDR3 amino acids: CASSSRGGNRDKNIQYF. The CDR3, as DNA: TGTGCCAGCAGCAGTAGGGGCGGCAACAGAGACAAAAACATTCAGTACTTC.

The genes are TRBV7-2 and TRBJ2-3, with D hard to call. Trimming left V 6 bases short and J 2 bases short, with 9 bases between. Germline V gives CDR1 SGHTA, CDR2 FQGNSA. CDR3 size: 13 residues. For the CDR3, the DNA is TGTGCCAGCAGTCGAGGCACCACAGATACGCAGTATTTT. This codes for CASSRGTTDTQYF.

The J gene is TRBJ2-5, the V gene TRBV29-1; D gene uncertain. The CDR3 is 11 residues long. In germline, CDR1 is SQVTM, CDR2 ANQGSEA. Trimming pared 2 bases from V and 11 bases from J, leaving 12 bases between. CDR3 in DNA: TGCAGCGTTGAACAGGCCTGCAAGCAGTACTTC. Amino acid sequence: CSVEQACKQYF.

This clonotype has ten or more counts. V usage is TRBV4-3 and J usage is TRBJ1-1, with D uncertain. CDR1 is LGHNA and CDR2 is YSLEER in the germline V gene. The CDR3 runs to 14 residues. V lost 1 base and J lost 4, with 10 bases in between. CDR3 DNA: TGCGCCAGCAGCCAAGTAACAGAGACCACTGAAGCTTTCTTT. Translated: CASSQVTETTEAFF.

The chain links TRBV28 to TRBJ2-4, with D tentatively TRBD1 or TRBD2 (5 bases each). V lost 7 bases to trimming and J lost 12 bases, with 13 bases between them. Germline-derived CDR1 and CDR2 are MDHEN and SYDVKM. This CDR3 is built from 11 residues. The CDR3 region has the DNA TGTGCCAGCAAGGGCGCCGGGGCTCAGTACTTC. It is translated as CASKGAGAQYF.

J is TRBJ2-2 and V is TRBV12-3 or TRBV12-4; D unresolved. The CDR3 runs 14 residues. Trimming took off 10 bases at V and 2 bases at J, with 14 bases between the two ends. The CDR3 protein is CATATRGNTGELFF. CDR3 sequence (DNA): TGTGCCACCGCGACAAGAGGAAACACCGGGGAGCTGTTTTTT.

The rearrangement links TRBV27 to TRBJ2-1, with 12 bases lining up with TRBD2. The germline gives CDR1 MNHEY, CDR2 SMNVEV (reference sequence). The CDR3 is 16 amino acids. V lost 5 bases, J lost 1 base, and 3 bases stayed unmatched. The CDR3 reads CASSPGTSGSYNEQFF. CDR3 sequence (DNA): TGTGCCAGCAGTCCTGGGACTAGCGGGTCCTACAATGAGCAGTTCTTC.

This clonotype was picked up a small number of times. The rearrangement links TRBV4-3 to TRBJ2-7; D is undetermined. There are 14 residues in the CDR3. The germline V gene has CDR1 LGHNA and CDR2 YSLEER. The V gene lost 1 base and the J gene lost 6 bases, with 13 bases spanning the gap. CDR3 sequence reads: CASSQGHARSEQYF. CDR3 DNA sequence: TGCGCCAGCAGCCAAGGACACGCTCGGAGCGAGCAGTACTTC.

The chain uses TRBV6-5 and TRBJ2-1; D possibly uses TRBD1 or TRBD2 (6 bases each). The V gene's germline CDR1 is MNHEY and CDR2 SVGAGI. The V gene lost 6 bases and the J gene lost 0 bases, with 12 bases spanning the gap. The CDR3 spans 15 residues. The CDR3 sequence is CASRTGGSSYNEQFF. The CDR3 coding sequence is TGTGCCAGCAGGACCGGGGGCAGCTCCTACAATGAGCAGTTCTTC.

In regard to this clonotype: Its ends do not fully match the called genes, so a read error is possible. The chain recombines TRBV30 with TRBJ2-3, with 7 bases aligning to TRBD1. In germline, CDR1 is GTSNPN, CDR2 SVGIG (reference sequence). The CDR3 consists of 17 residues. The DNA of the CDR3 is TGTGCCTGGAGTGTAAGCGGTGGGGCAGGGGGACGAGATATGCAGTATTTT. Amino acids: CAWSVSGGAGGRDMQYF.

In its sample, this clonotype was seen a few times. This chain connects TRBV7-8 to TRBJ2-4; 9 positions agree with TRBD1. Germline loops: CDR1 SGHVS, CDR2 FQNEAQ. The CDR3 length is 13 residues. Germline trimming cut 3 bases from V and 6 bases from J; bases unmatched to any gene: 0. This chain's CDR3 is CASSLGQGNIQYF. The CDR3 DNA sequence: TGTGCCAGCAGCTTGGGACAGGGAAACATTCAGTACTTC.

This chain links TRBV5-1 with TRBJ2-5; 9 bases match TRBD1. J was trimmed by 5 bases and V by 4 bases; bases with no gene match: 3. The CDR3 runs to 13 residues. The germline gives CDR1 SGHRS, CDR2 YFSETQ. CDR3 coding DNA: TGCGCCAGCAGCGGGGACAGGGCGGAGACCCAGTACTTC. Protein product: CASSGDRAETQYF. The full variable domain, with the rest looked up from reference TRBV5-1 and TRBJ2-5, is KAGVTQTPRYLIKTRGQQVTLSCSPISGHRSVSWYQQTPGQGLQFLFEYFSETQRNKGNFPGRFSGRQFSNSRSEMNVSTLELGDSALYLCASSGDRAETQYFGPGTRLLVL.

The chain couples TRBV5-1 to TRBJ2-1; D remains unclear. The CDR3 has 14 amino acids. CDR1 and CDR2 (germline): SGHRS, YFSETQ. V lost 3 bases and J 2 bases, leaving 9 bases between the germline ends. The CDR3 loop is CASSSRSPYNEQFF. The CDR3 bases are TGCGCCAGCAGCTCGAGGAGTCCCTACAATGAGCAGTTCTTC.

The chain couples TRBV12-3 or TRBV12-4 to TRBJ1-2; the D gene is possibly TRBD1 (6 bases). V lost 8 bases, J lost 4 bases, and 14 bases lay in between. This CDR3 contains 13 residues. The CDR3 is CASGPTGRYGYTF. Written as DNA, the CDR3 is TGTGCCAGCGGTCCGACAGGCCGCTATGGCTACACCTTC.

The chain has TRBV6-2 or TRBV6-3 and TRBJ1-2, with 11 positions matching TRBD1. CDR3 length: 15 residues. CDR1 and CDR2 from the germline V gene are MNHEY and SVGEGT. V gave up 6 bases and J gave up 6 bases; unmatched junction bases: 9. The CDR3 spells CASSLSGQGDHGYTF. The CDR3 DNA reads as TGTGCCAGCAGCCTTTCGGGACAGGGGGACCATGGCTACACCTTC.

This clonotype was detected only once. The rearrangement links TRBV18 to TRBJ1-2; D perhaps matches TRBD1 (5 bases). Germline CDR1 is KGHSH and CDR2 is LQKENI. Trimming removed 0 bases at V and 7 bases at J, with 18 bases between. This CDR3 region has 16 residues. The CDR3 spells CASSPPSSWGYGGYTF. In nucleotides, the CDR3 is TGTGCCAGCTCACCACCGAGTAGTTGGGGGTATGGTGGCTACACCTTC.

The V gene is TRBV12-3 or TRBV12-4, the J gene TRBJ2-4; D ambiguous. The length of the CDR3 is 14 residues. V dropped 5 bases and J dropped 13 bases, with 21 bases sitting between them. The CDR3 bases are TGTGCCAGCAGTCCCGTTTTGGCGGAAGAGGAGCAGTACTTC. Its protein product is CASSPVLAEEEQYF.